Listed below are T cell receptor beta chains from one sample, sequenced in a study of blood T cells in healthy people across ages. Each CDR3 protein gets one entry after TCRdb re-called the 5' RACE reads with MiXCR. The profile shows about 1.7 million distinct CDR3 sequences, roughly 27% of them singletons. The material sequenced was blood. These receptors all come from a woman between 25 and 40 years old in good health. Each CDR3 is given with its conserved first and last residue. Fields, in order: CDR3 DNA, CDR3 protein, D gene, J gene, V gene, clone size. A D gene is named only where the DNA matches it firmly. Size is omitted from some rows. Given values are once, few, many or a class for expanded clones.

CDR3 DNA: TGTGCTAGTGGTTATATTCGGGAGATCGGACTAGCGGGACGACGCTACGAGCAGTACTTC
CDR3 protein: CASGYIREIGLAGRRYEQYF
D gene: TRBD2
J gene: TRBJ2-7
V gene: TRBV12-5
clone size: -

CDR3 DNA: TGCGCCAGCAGCCCGACCGGGACAGGGGAGAACATTCAGTACTTC
CDR3 protein: CASSPTGTGENIQYF
D gene: TRBD1
J gene: TRBJ2-4
V gene: TRBV5-1
clone size: -

CDR3 DNA: TGTGCCAGCAGCGCGAGATACGGGGCCAGGGATGAGCAGTTCTTC
CDR3 protein: CASSARYGARDEQFF
D gene: -
J gene: TRBJ2-1
V gene: TRBV7-9
clone size: -

CDR3 DNA: TGCAGTGCGACCTCCGGGACTAGCGGGAAGGCCGTCTACAATGAGCAGTTCTTC
CDR3 protein: CSATSGTSGKAVYNEQFF
D gene: TRBD2
J gene: TRBJ2-1
V gene: TRBV20-1
clone size: -

CDR3 DNA: TGTGCCAGCAGCTTAACCGGGACTTCGAACACCGGGGAGCTGTTTTTT
CDR3 protein: CASSLTGTSNTGELFF
D gene: -
J gene: TRBJ2-2
V gene: TRBV5-1
clone size: -

CDR3 DNA: TGTGCCAGTAGTAACCCCATGGAGCCCCAGCATTTT
CDR3 protein: CASSNPMEPQHF
D gene: -
J gene: TRBJ1-5
V gene: TRBV19
clone size: few

CDR3 DNA: TGTGCCAGCAGGGCCGGGACAGCCCAAGAGACCCAGTTCTTC
CDR3 protein: CASRAGTAQETQFF
D gene: TRBD1
J gene: TRBJ2-1
V gene: TRBV2
clone size: -

CDR3 DNA: TGTGCCAGCAGTGAAGTGAGGGACCACAATGAGCAGTTCTTC
CDR3 protein: CASSEVRDHNEQFF
D gene: -
J gene: TRBJ2-1
V gene: TRBV2
clone size: -

CDR3 DNA: TGTGCCAGCAGCTTTGAAGTAGCGGAGAGCTCCTACGAGCAGTACTTC
CDR3 protein: CASSFEVAESSYEQYF
D gene: -
J gene: TRBJ2-7
V gene: TRBV11-2
clone size: few

CDR3 DNA: TGTGCCAGCAGCGAGACTAGCGTGAGATACGAGCAGTACTTC
CDR3 protein: CASSETSVRYEQYF
D gene: TRBD2
J gene: TRBJ2-7
V gene: TRBV11-2
clone size: -